This T cell receptor beta chain emerged from a study of glioma-infiltrating T cells after dendritic cell vaccination. Across the study: Autologous tumor lysate-pulsed dendritic cell vaccination was given between the early 2000s and the early 2010s. Three intradermal dendritic cell vaccine injections were given every two weeks.

V was cut by 2 bases and J by 4 bases, with 11 bases left in between. The CDR3 contains 13 residues. The germline gives CDR1 GTSNPN, CDR2 SVGIG (reference sequence). This clone was counted a few times. Method: immunoSEQ multiplex PCR; TCRdb's copy keeps in-frame clones and lacks some. This sample has tens of thousands of clones, with around nine tenths found just once. The sample's time point: after dendritic cell vaccination, including at tumor progression/relapse. This sequence joins TRBV30 and TRBJ1-1; D is undetermined. Here the sequenced sample was blood, taken after dendritic cell vaccination. The sequence was collected from a human donor with glioblastoma. The CDR3 nucleotides read TGTGCCTGGAGTCTCCCAGGCCTCACTGAAGCTTTCTTT. It encodes CAWSLPGLTEAFF. Based on the CDR3 plus reference TRBV30 and TRBJ1-1, the full variable domain is SQTIHQWPATLVQPVGSPLSLECTVEGTSNPNLYWYRQAAGRGLQLLFYSVGIGQISSEVPQNLSASRPQDRQFILSSKKLLLSDSGFYLCAWSLPGLTEAFFGQGTRLTVV.